The TCR beta chain described here comes from a study of T cells in Graves' hyperthyroidism and ophthalmopathy. The CDR3 loop spans 14 amino acids. Germline V gives CDR1 LGHNT, CDR2 FRNRAP. Trimming cost V 6 bases and J 0 bases, with 9 bases left between them. Study results and limitations: Most thyroid clonotypes expanded above 0.001 were also detected in blood. A 13 V-J signature model discriminated ophthalmopathy versus stable hyperthyroidism.

This clonotype was detected ten times or more. Its antigen is undetermined. The source of the PBMCs was more than 9.5 ml of fresh peripheral blood. Amplification of TCR beta CDR3 regions was performed using RNA transcripts as template. The HTBI primer set served for first-round RT-PCR of the TCR CDR3. MiXCR, applied by TCRdb to the multiplex PCR reads, yields one record per CDR3 protein. The sample has about 420,000 distinct CDR3 sequences, roughly an eighth seen once. The sequenced sample consisted of blood. The V gene is TRBV12-5, the J gene TRBJ2-1; the D gene is possibly TRBD2 (5 bases). The clonotype was recovered from a woman aged 18-35 years with Graves' hyperthyroidism. The CDR3 region has the DNA TGTGCTAGTGGCCTAGCCGGCTCCTACAATGAGCAGTTCTTC. Its protein is CASGLAGSYNEQFF.